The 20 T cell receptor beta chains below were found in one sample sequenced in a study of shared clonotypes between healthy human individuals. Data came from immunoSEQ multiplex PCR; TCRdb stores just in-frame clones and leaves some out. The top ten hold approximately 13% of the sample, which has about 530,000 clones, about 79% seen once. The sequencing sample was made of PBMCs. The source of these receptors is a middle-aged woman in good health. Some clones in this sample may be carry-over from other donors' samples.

CDR3 nucleotides: TGCGCCAGCAGCTTCTGGCAGGGGAGAGGGGAGACCCAGTACTTC. It translates to CASSFWQGRGETQYF. The rearrangement joins TRBV5-1 to TRBJ2-5; possibly TRBD1 for D (6 bases). Trimming cost V 2 bases and J 5 bases, with 16 bases left between them. Looked up from germline, CDR1 is SGHRS and CDR2 is YFSETQ. The CDR3 contains 15 residues.

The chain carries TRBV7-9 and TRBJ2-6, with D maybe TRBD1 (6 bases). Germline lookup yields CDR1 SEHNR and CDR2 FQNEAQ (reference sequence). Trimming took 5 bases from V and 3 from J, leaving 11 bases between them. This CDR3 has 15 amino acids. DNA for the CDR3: TGTGCCAGCAGCCCACAGGGTTTTGGGGCCAACGTCCTGACTTTC. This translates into CASSPQGFGANVLTF.

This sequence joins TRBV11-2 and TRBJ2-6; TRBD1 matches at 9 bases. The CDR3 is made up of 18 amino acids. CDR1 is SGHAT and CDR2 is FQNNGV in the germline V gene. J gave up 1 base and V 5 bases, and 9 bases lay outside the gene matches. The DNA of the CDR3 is TGTGCCAGCAGCGTGCTTCGGGGACAGGGTTCTGGGGCCAACGTCCTGACTTTC. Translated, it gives CASSVLRGQGSGANVLTF. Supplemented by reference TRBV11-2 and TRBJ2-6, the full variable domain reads EAGVAQSPRYKIIEKRQSVAFWCNPISGHATLYWYQQILGQGPKLLIQFQNNGVVDDSQLPKDRFSAERLKGVDSTLKIQPAKLEDSAVYLCASSVLRGQGSGANVLTFGAGSRLTVL.

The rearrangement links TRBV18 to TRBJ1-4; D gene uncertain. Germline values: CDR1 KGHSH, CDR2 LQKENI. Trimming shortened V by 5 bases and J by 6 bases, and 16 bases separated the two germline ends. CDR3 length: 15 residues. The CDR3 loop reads CASSLREAGDEKLFF. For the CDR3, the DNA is TGTGCCAGCTCATTAAGGGAGGCGGGTGATGAAAAACTGTTTTTT.

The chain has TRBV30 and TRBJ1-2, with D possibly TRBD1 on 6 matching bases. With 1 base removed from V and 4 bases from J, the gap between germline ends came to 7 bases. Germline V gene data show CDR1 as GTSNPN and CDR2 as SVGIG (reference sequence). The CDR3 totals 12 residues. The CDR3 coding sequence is TGTGCCTGGAGTGGGGGGGCCTATGGCTACACCTTC. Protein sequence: CAWSGGAYGYTF.

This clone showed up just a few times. DNA of the CDR3: TGTGCCAGCAGCGTAGCTCGGCGGCCGAGCTCATCCGCAGATACGCAGTATTTT. This sequence encodes CASSVARRPSSSADTQYF. The chain has TRBV9 and TRBJ2-3; D uncertain. The CDR3 totals 18 residues. V lost 0 bases, J lost 4 bases, and 21 bases lay in between. Germline CDR1 reads SGDLS; CDR2 reads YYNGEE.

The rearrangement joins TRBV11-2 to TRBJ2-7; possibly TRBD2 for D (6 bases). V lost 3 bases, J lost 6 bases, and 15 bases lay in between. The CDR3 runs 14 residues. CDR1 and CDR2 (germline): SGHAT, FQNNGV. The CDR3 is CASSLTGGTSEQYF. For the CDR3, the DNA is TGTGCCAGCAGCTTGACTGGCGGGACGAGCGAGCAGTACTTC.

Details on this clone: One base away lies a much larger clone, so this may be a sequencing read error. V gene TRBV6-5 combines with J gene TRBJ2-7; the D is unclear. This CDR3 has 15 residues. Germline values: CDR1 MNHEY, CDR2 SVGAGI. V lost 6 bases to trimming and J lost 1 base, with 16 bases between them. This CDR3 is CASSLSSLESYEQYF. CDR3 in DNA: TGTGCCAGCAGCCTTAGCTCTTTGGAATCCTACGAGCAGTACTTC.

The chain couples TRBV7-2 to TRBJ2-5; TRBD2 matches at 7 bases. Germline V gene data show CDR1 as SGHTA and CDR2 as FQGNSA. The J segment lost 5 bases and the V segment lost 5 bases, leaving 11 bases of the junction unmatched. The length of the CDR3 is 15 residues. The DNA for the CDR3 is TGTGCCAGCAGCCTATATCGGGTGGGGGGGGAGACCCAGTACTTC. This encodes CASSLYRVGGETQYF.

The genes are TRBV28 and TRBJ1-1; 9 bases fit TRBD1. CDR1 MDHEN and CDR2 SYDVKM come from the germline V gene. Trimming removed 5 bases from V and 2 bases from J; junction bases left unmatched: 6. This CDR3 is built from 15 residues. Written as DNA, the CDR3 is TGTGCCAGCAGTACCGGGACAGGGCTTAACACTGAAGCTTTCTTT. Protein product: CASSTGTGLNTEAFF.

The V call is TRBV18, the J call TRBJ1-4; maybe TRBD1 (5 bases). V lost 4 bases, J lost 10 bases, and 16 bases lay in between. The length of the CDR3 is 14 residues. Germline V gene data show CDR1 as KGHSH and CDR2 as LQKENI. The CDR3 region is CASSLGRDPTKLFF. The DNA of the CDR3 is TGTGCCAGCTCACTTGGACGGGACCCAACAAAACTGTTTTTT.

The CDR3 DNA reads TGTGCCAGCAGCCCCCCACGTAGAATCGGAAACACCATATATTTT. Its translation: CASSPPRRIGNTIYF. This sequence joins TRBV28 and TRBJ1-3, with D uncertain. Trimming stripped 6 bases from V and 4 bases from J, with 16 bases between. Germline V lookup: CDR1 MDHEN, CDR2 SYDVKM. This CDR3 is 15 amino acids long.

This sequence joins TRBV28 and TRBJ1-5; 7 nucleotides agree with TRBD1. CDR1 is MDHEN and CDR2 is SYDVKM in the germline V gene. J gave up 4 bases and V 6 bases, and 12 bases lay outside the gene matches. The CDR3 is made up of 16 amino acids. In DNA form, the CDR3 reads TGTGCCAGCAGCCCGAAGGGGGCTTTGGGAAATCAGCCCCAGCATTTT. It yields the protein CASSPKGALGNQPQHF.

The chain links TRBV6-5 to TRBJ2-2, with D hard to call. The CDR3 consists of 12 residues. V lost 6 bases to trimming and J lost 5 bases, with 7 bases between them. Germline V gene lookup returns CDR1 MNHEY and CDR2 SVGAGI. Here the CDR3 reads CASRRVTGELFF. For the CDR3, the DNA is TGTGCCAGCAGGCGAGTTACCGGGGAGCTGTTTTTT.

CDR3 coding DNA: TGTGCCAGCAGTGGACAAAACAAATATGAAGCTTTCTTT. It encodes CASSGQNKYEAFF. This chain links TRBV6-1 with TRBJ1-1; D is unclear. This CDR3 has 13 residues. Looked up from germline, CDR1 is MNHNS and CDR2 is SASEGT. Trimming shortened V by 4 bases and J by 7 bases, and 13 bases separated the two germline ends.

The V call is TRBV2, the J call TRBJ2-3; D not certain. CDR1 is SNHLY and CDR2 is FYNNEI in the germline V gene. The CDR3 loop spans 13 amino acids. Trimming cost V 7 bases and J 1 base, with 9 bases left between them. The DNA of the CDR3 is TGTGCCAGCAAAACGACTGGCACAGATACGCAGTATTTT. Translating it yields CASKTTGTDTQYF.

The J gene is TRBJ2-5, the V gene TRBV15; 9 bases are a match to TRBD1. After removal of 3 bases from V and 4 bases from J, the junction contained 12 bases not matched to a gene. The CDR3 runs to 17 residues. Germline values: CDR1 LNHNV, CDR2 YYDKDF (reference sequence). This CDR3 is CATSSLTGGVERETQYF. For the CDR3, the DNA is TGTGCCACCAGCAGTCTGACAGGGGGGGTTGAGAGAGAGACCCAGTACTTC. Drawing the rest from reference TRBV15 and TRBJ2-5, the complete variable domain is DAMVIQNPRYQVTQFGKPVTLSCSQTLNHNVMYWYQQKSSQAPKLLFHYYDKDFNNEADTPDNFQSRRPNTSFCFLDIRSPGLGDTAMYLCATSSLTGGVERETQYFGPGTRLLVL.

Here the CDR3 reads CASRGPGQGFSEQYF. DNA for the CDR3: TGTGCCAGCAGGGGGCCGGGACAGGGTTTTTCCGAGCAGTACTTC. The chain uses TRBV2 and TRBJ2-7; 9 nucleotides agree with TRBD1. CDR3 length equals 15 residues. Trimming at V came to 6 bases and at J to 6 bases, leaving 12 bases not matched to a gene. CDR1 is SNHLY, CDR2 FYNNEI, per germline. Full variable domain (rest looked up from reference TRBV2 and TRBJ2-7): EPEVTQTPSHQVTQMGQEVILRCVPISNHLYFYWYRQILGQKVEFLVSFYNNEISEKSEIFDDQFSVERPDGSNFTLKIRSTKLEDSAMYFCASRGPGQGFSEQYFGPGTRLTVT.

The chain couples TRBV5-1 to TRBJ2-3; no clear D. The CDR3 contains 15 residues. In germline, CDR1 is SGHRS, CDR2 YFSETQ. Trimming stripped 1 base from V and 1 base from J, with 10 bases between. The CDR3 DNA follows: TGCGCCAGCAGCTTGACTATCCCTGGCACAGATACGCAGTATTTT. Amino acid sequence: CASSLTIPGTDTQYF.

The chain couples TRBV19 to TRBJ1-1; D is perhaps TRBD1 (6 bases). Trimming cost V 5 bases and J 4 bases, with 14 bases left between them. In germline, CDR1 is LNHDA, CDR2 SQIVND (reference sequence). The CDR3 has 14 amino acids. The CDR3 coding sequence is TGTGCCAGTAGTTCCCTCGCAGGGGTCACTGAAGCTTTCTTT. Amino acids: CASSSLAGVTEAFF. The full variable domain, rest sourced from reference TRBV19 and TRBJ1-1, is DGGITQSPKYLFRKEGQNVTLSCEQNLNHDAMYWYRQDPGQGLRLIYYSQIVNDFQKGDIAEGYSVSREKKESFPLTVTSAQKNPTAFYLCASSSLAGVTEAFFGQGTRLTVV.